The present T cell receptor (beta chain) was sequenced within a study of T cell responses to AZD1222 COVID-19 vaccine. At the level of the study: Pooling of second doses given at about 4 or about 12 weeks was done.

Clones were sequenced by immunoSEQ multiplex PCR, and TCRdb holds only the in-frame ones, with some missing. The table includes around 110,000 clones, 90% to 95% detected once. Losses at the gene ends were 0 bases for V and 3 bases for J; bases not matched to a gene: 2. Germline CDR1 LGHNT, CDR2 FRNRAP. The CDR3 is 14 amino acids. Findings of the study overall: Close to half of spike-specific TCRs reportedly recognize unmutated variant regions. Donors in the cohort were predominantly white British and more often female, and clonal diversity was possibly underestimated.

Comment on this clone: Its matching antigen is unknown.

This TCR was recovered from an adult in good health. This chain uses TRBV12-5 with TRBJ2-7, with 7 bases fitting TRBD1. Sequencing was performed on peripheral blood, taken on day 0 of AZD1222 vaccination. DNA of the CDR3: TGTGCTAGTGGTTTGGTGGGACAGATCTACGAGCAGTACTTC. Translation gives CASGLVGQIYEQYF.